These T cell receptor beta chains were read from a single sample in a study of blood T cell repertoires in COVID-19. Measured with immunoSEQ multiplex PCR; TCRdb has only the in-frame clones, and not every one. The table lists under 150,000 clones, over 70% of them singletons. What was sequenced was peripheral blood. All receptors come from a man aged 45-60 years with active or convalescent COVID-19. Both conserved end residues are part of each CDR3. A D gene is named only where the DNA matches it firmly. For some rows the clone size is stated as once, few or many, or as a class when expanded; others skip it.

TRBV10-3	-	-	TRBJ1-1	CAISEEGLTTEAFF	TGTGCCATCAGTGAGGAGGGATTAACCACTGAAGCTTTCTTT
TRBV27	-	TRBD1	TRBJ2-7	CASSFGTGGNEQYF	TGTGCCAGCAGTTTCGGGACAGGGGGCAACGAGCAGTACTTC
TRBV27	-	TRBD1	TRBJ1-4	CASSLGWGRGNEKLFF	TGTGCCAGCAGTTTAGGTTGGGGCAGGGGGAATGAAAAACTGTTTTTT
TRBV9	-	TRBD1	TRBJ2-7	CASSASGQIYEQYF	TGTGCCAGCAGCGCCTCGGGACAGATCTACGAGCAGTACTTC
TRBV3-1/TRBV3-2	-	TRBD2	TRBJ2-5	CASSRLAGGTSETQYF	TGTGCCAGCAGCCGTTTAGCGGGAGGGACTTCAGAGACCCAGTACTTC
TRBV28	-	-	TRBJ2-5	CASSLRRGEETQYF	TGTGCCAGCAGTTTACGCAGAGGAGAAGAGACCCAGTACTTC
TRBV4-1	many	TRBD2	TRBJ2-1	CASSPWTSGSSYNEQFF	TGCGCCAGCAGCCCCTGGACTAGCGGGTCCTCCTACAATGAGCAGTTCTTC
TRBV7-8	many	-	TRBJ2-7	CASSLRSPGDEQYF	TGTGCCAGCAGTTTGAGGTCGCCCGGTGACGAGCAGTACTTC
TRBV7-8	-	TRBD1	TRBJ2-1	CASSHDRVIGEQFF	TGTGCCAGCAGCCACGACAGGGTTATTGGTGAGCAGTTCTTC
TRBV4-1	few	TRBD2	TRBJ2-7	CASSLSLTSLSYEQYF	TGCGCCAGCAGCCTTTCCCTGACTAGCCTCTCCTACGAGCAGTACTTC
TRBV18	-	TRBD1	TRBJ1-6	CASSSEGRGRGSPLHF	TGTGCCAGCTCGTCCGAGGGCAGGGGGCGCGGTTCACCCCTCCACTTT
TRBV28	-	TRBD1	TRBJ2-7	CASSASGTGYYEQYF	TGTGCCAGCAGCGCTTCCGGGACAGGCTATTACGAGCAGTACTTC
TRBV6-5	-	-	TRBJ2-1	CASRGTTQSEQFF	TGTGCCAGCAGGGGGACAACCCAGAGTGAGCAGTTCTTC
TRBV5-1	-	TRBD2	TRBJ2-7	CASSLPSGMGTERERYEQYF	TGCGCCAGCAGCCTGCCTTCGGGTATGGGAACGGAGCGGGAGAGGTACGAGCAGTACTTC
TRBV10-3	once	TRBD1	TRBJ2-1	CASAGTVNEQFF	TGTGCCTCTGCCGGGACAGTGAATGAGCAGTTCTTC
TRBV2	-	-	TRBJ1-5	CASSSNGGGNQPQHF	TGTGCCAGCAGCTCCAACGGAGGAGGCAATCAGCCCCAGCATTTT
TRBV11-1	-	TRBD1	TRBJ1-1	CASSLGQGRRTEAFF	TGTGCCAGCAGCTTAGGACAGGGACGGCGGACTGAAGCTTTCTTT
TRBV4-2	-	-	TRBJ1-1	CASSLSTGNTEAFF	TGTGCCAGCAGCCTCTCGACTGGGAACACTGAAGCTTTCTTT
TRBV5-1	-	-	TRBJ2-5	CASSREGGGNQETQYF	TGCGCCAGCAGCCGCGAGGGGGGGGGAAACCAAGAGACCCAGTACTTC
TRBV27	-	TRBD1	TRBJ2-2	CASSRQGAHTGELFF	TGTGCCAGCAGTCGACAGGGGGCTCACACCGGGGAGCTGTTTTTT
TRBV11-2	-	-	TRBJ1-2	CASTPIAGMGYTF	TGTGCCAGCACCCCGATTGCAGGGATGGGCTACACCTTC
TRBV5-6	-	TRBD2	TRBJ2-2	CASSSSSGRAKNTGELFF	TGTGCCAGCAGCTCTTCTAGCGGGAGGGCCAAAAACACCGGGGAGCTGTTTTTT
TRBV5-4	-	-	TRBJ1-6	CASSLDRDHSPLHF	TGTGCCAGCAGCTTGGACAGGGATCATTCACCCCTCCACTTT
TRBV9	-	-	TRBJ1-3	CASSVRESGNTIYF	TGTGCCAGCAGCGTACGGGAGTCCGGAAACACCATATATTTT
TRBV3-1/TRBV3-2	-	TRBD2	TRBJ2-3	CATQSGLAGGPHTTDTQYF	TGTGCCACCCAATCGGGACTAGCGGGAGGGCCTCATACCACAGATACGCAGTATTTT
TRBV9	-	-	TRBJ2-4	CASSSSTGKNIQYF	TGTGCCAGCAGCTCTTCCACAGGCAAAAACATTCAGTACTTC
TRBV18	-	-	TRBJ1-1	CASSPSEEGLNTEAFF	TGTGCCAGCTCACCTTCGGAGGAGGGGTTGAACACTGAAGCTTTCTTT